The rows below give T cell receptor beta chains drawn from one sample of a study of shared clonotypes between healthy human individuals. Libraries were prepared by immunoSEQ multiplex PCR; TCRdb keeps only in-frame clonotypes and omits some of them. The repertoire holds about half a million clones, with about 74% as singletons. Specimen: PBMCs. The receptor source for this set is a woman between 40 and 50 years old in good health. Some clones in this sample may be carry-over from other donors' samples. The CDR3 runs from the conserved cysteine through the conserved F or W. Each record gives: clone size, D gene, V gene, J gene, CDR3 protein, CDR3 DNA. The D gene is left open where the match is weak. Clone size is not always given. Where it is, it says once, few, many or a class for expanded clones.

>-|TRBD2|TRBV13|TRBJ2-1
CASSAGTRVIYEQFF
TGTGCCAGCAGCGCCGGGACTAGGGTGATCTATGAGCAGTTCTTC
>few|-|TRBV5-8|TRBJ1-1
CASRAGHVNTEAFF
TGTGCCAGCAGGGCGGGACACGTGAACACTGAAGCTTTCTTT
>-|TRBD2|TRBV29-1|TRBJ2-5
CSDLLAEETQYF
TGCAGCGACCTTCTAGCGGAAGAGACCCAGTACTTC
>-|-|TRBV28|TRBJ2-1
CASSHPGTGRFDEQFF
TGTGCCAGCAGTCACCCCGGGACCGGCAGGTTCGATGAGCAGTTCTTC
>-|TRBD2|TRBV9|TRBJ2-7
CASSVGASGSPYEQYF
TGTGCCAGCAGCGTAGGGGCTAGCGGGAGTCCCTACGAGCAGTACTTC
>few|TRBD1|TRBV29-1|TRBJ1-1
CSVESGGNTEAFF
TGCAGCGTTGAATCAGGGGGGAACACTGAAGCTTTCTTT
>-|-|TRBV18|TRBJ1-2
CASSSGSSYGYTF
TGTGCCAGCTCATCGGGTTCCTCGTATGGCTACACCTTC
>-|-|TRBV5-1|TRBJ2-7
CASSYNGEQYF
TGCGCCAGCAGCTATAACGGCGAGCAGTACTTC
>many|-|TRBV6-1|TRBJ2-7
CASGRYEQYF
TGTGCCAGCGGACGCTACGAGCAGTACTTC
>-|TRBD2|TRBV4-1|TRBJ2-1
CASSRLAGTPYNEQFF
TGCGCCAGCAGCCGACTAGCGGGGACCCCGTACAATGAGCAGTTCTTC
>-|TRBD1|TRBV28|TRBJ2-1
CASSWGQGGFSGEQFF
TGTGCCAGCAGTTGGGGACAGGGGGGTTTTTCTGGTGAGCAGTTCTTC
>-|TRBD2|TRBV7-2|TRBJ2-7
CASSLVTSETYEQYF
TGTGCCAGCAGCTTAGTGACTAGCGAAACCTACGAGCAGTACTTC
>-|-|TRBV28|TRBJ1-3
CASRKGYLPGNTIYF
TGTGCCAGCAGGAAAGGGTATTTACCTGGAAACACCATATATTTT
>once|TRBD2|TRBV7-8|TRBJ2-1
CASSFYLRSPSGSKNEQFF
TGTGCCAGCAGCTTCTACCTCAGGAGCCCTAGCGGGAGTAAGAATGAGCAGTTCTTC
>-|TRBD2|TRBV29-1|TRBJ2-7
CSVLTSGAYEQYF
TGCAGCGTCCTGACTAGCGGTGCCTACGAACAGTACTTC
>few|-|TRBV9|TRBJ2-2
CASSVRGTGELFF
TGTGCCAGCAGCGTAAGGGGAACCGGGGAGCTGTTTTTT
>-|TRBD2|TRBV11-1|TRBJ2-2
CASSSRELAGFGGELFF
TGTGCCAGCAGCTCAAGGGAGTTAGCGGGATTCGGCGGGGAGCTGTTTTTT
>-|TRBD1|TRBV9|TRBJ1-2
CASSRGQGAFQYGYTF
TGTGCCAGCAGCCGGGGACAGGGGGCATTTCAGTATGGCTACACCTTC
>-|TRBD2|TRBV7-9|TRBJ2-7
CASSATGTSDFYEQYF
TGTGCCAGCAGCGCAACCGGGACTAGCGACTTCTACGAGCAGTACTTC